One sample yielded the 31 T cell receptor beta chains listed below, sequenced in a study of blood T cell repertoires in COVID-19. The assay was immunoSEQ multiplex PCR, and TCRdb's table has in-frame clones only and misses some. The sample lists hundreds of thousands of clones, more than 85% seen once, with over 4% in the top ten. The sample was PBMCs or T cells enriched from blood (not recorded which). The source is a woman in her thirties who had recovered from COVID-19.

The DNA of the CDR3 is TGTGCCAGCAGTCCGTCGGGAGGGTATTTTTTTGAGCAGTTCTTC. Amino acid sequence: CASSPSGGYFFEQFF. The genes are TRBV28 and TRBJ2-1, with 8 bases that match TRBD2. The trim removed 5 bases at V and 9 bases at J, leaving 12 bases unmatched. This CDR3 is 15 amino acids long. The germline gives CDR1 MDHEN, CDR2 SYDVKM.

This sequence joins TRBV11-3 and TRBJ2-2; 8 nucleotides match TRBD2. CDR3 length equals 14 residues. From germline, CDR1 is SGHNT and CDR2 YENEEA. Losses at the gene ends were 0 bases for V and 6 bases for J; bases not matched to a gene: 0. The CDR3 nucleotides are TGTGCCAGCAGCTTAGAAGCGGGAGCCGGGGAGCTGTTTTTT. Its protein is CASSLEAGAGELFF.

The chain recombines TRBV28 with TRBJ1-2, with a weak D call TRBD1 (6 bases). V dropped 3 bases and J dropped 8 bases, with 13 bases sitting between them. The germline V gene has CDR1 MDHEN and CDR2 SYDVKM. The CDR3 is made up of 13 amino acids. This chain's CDR3 is CASSLAGARGYTF. The CDR3 bases are TGTGCCAGCAGTTTGGCAGGGGCTCGGGGCTACACCTTC.

The V gene is TRBV3-1 (or the pseudogene TRBV3-2), the J gene TRBJ2-2, with D perhaps matching TRBD2 (7 bases). With 1 base removed from V and 3 bases from J, the gap between germline ends came to 12 bases. Germline V gene data show CDR1 as LGHDT and CDR2 as YNNKEL (reference sequence). This CDR3 is built from 16 residues. The CDR3 DNA follows: TGTGCCAGCAGCCAAGTTGCGGGGGCCTACACCGGGGAGCTGTTTTTT. Residues: CASSQVAGAYTGELFF.

This clone has a handful of counts. V is TRBV28 and J is TRBJ2-1; unclear D gene. Trimming shortened V by 7 bases and J by 5 bases, and 12 bases separated the two germline ends. CDR1 and CDR2 (germline): MDHEN, SYDVKM. The CDR3 is 13 residues long. CDR3 coding DNA: TGTGCCAGCATTAGACTCAATAACAATGAGCAGTTCTTC. Protein product: CASIRLNNNEQFF.

This clone was counted once. The rearrangement uses TRBV20-1 and TRBJ1-5; 7 positions match TRBD1. In germline, CDR1 is DFQATT, CDR2 SNEGSKA (reference sequence). The CDR3 is made up of 16 amino acids. V lost 3 bases to trimming and J lost 4 bases; unmatched junction nucleotides: 12. CDR3 loop: CSASGTDRAVNQPQHF. In DNA, the CDR3 is TGCAGTGCTAGTGGAACCGACAGGGCGGTAAATCAGCCCCAGCATTTT.

The rearrangement joins TRBV15 to TRBJ2-7, with TRBD2 matching over 9 bases. Germline trimming cut 1 base from V and 0 bases from J; bases unmatched to any gene: 4. The CDR3 contains 16 residues. Germline V CDR1 and CDR2: LNHNV, YYDKDF (reference sequence). CDR3 nucleotides: TGTGCCACCAGCAGAGCGAATAGCGGGAGCTCCTACGAGCAGTACTTC. Translated, it gives CATSRANSGSSYEQYF.

This chain uses TRBV4-2 with TRBJ1-2; tentatively, D is TRBD1 (5 bases). Germline V gene sequence: CDR1 LGHNA, CDR2 YNFKEQ. The CDR3 is 15 amino acids. V gave up 4 bases and J gave up 0 bases, with 12 bases separating them. The CDR3 reads CASSLEIGANYGYTF. CDR3 bases: TGTGCCAGCAGCCTCGAAATAGGGGCTAACTATGGCTACACCTTC.

The rearrangement joins TRBV15 to TRBJ2-5, with D possibly matching TRBD2 (5 bases). The ends were cut back, 3 bases at V and 4 bases at J, with 6 bases in the middle. This CDR3 contains 12 residues. Germline-derived CDR1 and CDR2 are LNHNV and YYDKDF (reference sequence). CDR3 in DNA: TGTGCCACCAGCAGTACTAGAGAGACCCAGTACTTC. Protein: CATSSTRETQYF.

The chain employs TRBV7-9 and TRBJ2-1; D may be TRBD2 (5 bases). Germline V gene sequence: CDR1 SEHNR, CDR2 FQNEAQ (reference sequence). This CDR3 is 13 amino acids long. V gave up 5 bases and J gave up 10 bases, with 15 bases separating them. This chain's CDR3 is CASSPPPGIEQFF. The CDR3 region has the DNA TGTGCCAGCAGCCCCCCCCCGGGGATAGAGCAGTTCTTC.

V and J are TRBV7-9 and TRBJ2-7; 7 nucleotides agree with TRBD1. The CDR3 contains 14 residues. Germline V lookup: CDR1 SEHNR, CDR2 FQNEAQ (reference sequence). V lost 3 bases to trimming and J lost 4 bases; unmatched junction nucleotides: 6. Written as DNA, the CDR3 is TGTGCCAGCAGCTTGAGGACAGGTTTGTACGAGCAGTACTTC. Its protein product is CASSLRTGLYEQYF.

This chain joins TRBV6-6 and TRBJ1-5, with TRBD1 matching over 7 bases. In germline, CDR1 is MNHNY, CDR2 SVGAGI (reference sequence). Trimming at V came to 5 bases and at J to 2 bases, leaving 18 bases not matched to a gene. This CDR3 has 19 amino acids. Written as DNA, the CDR3 is TGTGCCAGCAGTCCGGCTCGGAGGACAGGACTTCGCGGCAATCAGCCCCAGCATTTT. Translation: CASSPARRTGLRGNQPQHF.

V is TRBV15 and J is TRBJ1-2; TRBD1 aligns across 10 bases. Germline trimming cut 4 bases from V and 7 bases from J; bases unmatched to any gene: 9. CDR1 LNHNV and CDR2 YYDKDF come from the germline V gene (reference sequence). The CDR3 runs 15 residues. CDR3 loop: CATSIGQGVSRGYTF. CDR3 coding DNA: TGTGCCACCAGCATAGGACAGGGGGTATCGCGTGGCTACACCTTC.

The chain links TRBV5-6 to TRBJ2-7; TRBD1 matches 9 bases. The trim removed 0 bases at V and 5 bases at J, leaving 3 bases unmatched. Per the germline V gene, CDR1 is SGHDT and CDR2 is YYEEEE. CDR3 size: 14 residues. This CDR3 reads CASSLEGDRDEQYF. The CDR3 DNA reads as TGTGCCAGCAGCTTGGAAGGGGACAGGGACGAGCAGTACTTC.

The chain joins TRBV28 to TRBJ1-3; D remains unclear. Germline CDR1 is MDHEN and CDR2 is SYDVKM. The CDR3 has 11 residues. V was cut by 7 bases and J by 6 bases, with 7 bases left in between. The chain's CDR3 is CASKGENTIYF. The CDR3 coding sequence is TGTGCCAGCAAGGGAGAAAACACCATATATTTT.

This chain links TRBV6-6 with TRBJ2-2; 10 bases are a match to TRBD2. The germline gives CDR1 MNHNY, CDR2 SVGAGI (reference sequence). With V trimmed by 5 bases and J by 4 bases, 10 bases remained unmatched. The CDR3 is 17 residues long. The CDR3 is CASSPRLTSGPTGELFF. CDR3 DNA: TGTGCCAGCAGTCCCAGATTGACTAGCGGGCCCACCGGGGAGCTGTTTTTT.

This clone was seen only once. The chain is built from TRBV6-5 and TRBJ2-1; 7 bases are a match to TRBD1. Germline V gene data show CDR1 as MNHEY and CDR2 as SVGAGI. The V gene end was trimmed by 4 bases and the J gene end by 10 bases; junction bases not matched to a gene: 7. The CDR3 length is 13 residues. CDR3 loop: CASSSEQGLEQFF. DNA of the CDR3: TGTGCCAGCAGTTCGGAACAGGGGCTCGAGCAGTTCTTC.

This clone was picked up one time. The rearrangement links TRBV7-3 to TRBJ2-1, with D maybe TRBD1 (6 bases). Germline V CDR1 and CDR2: SGHTA, FQGTGA. V was cut by 5 bases and J by 5 bases, with 13 bases left in between. This CDR3 has 14 amino acids. CDR3 bases: TGTGCCAGCAGCCCCTATACAGGGAACAATGAGCAGTTCTTC. It translates to CASSPYTGNNEQFF. Full variable domain (remainder filled in from reference TRBV7-3 and TRBJ2-1): GAGVSQTPSNKVTEKGKYVELRCDPISGHTALYWYRQSLGQGPEFLIYFQGTGAADDSGLPNDRFFAVRPEGSVSTLKIQRTERGDSAVYLCASSPYTGNNEQFFGPGTRLTVL.

This clone was found many times. This chain joins TRBV27 and TRBJ2-1; 7 nucleotides agree with TRBD2. The CDR3 loop spans 15 amino acids. Germline V gene data show CDR1 as MNHEY and CDR2 as SMNVEV (reference sequence). The V gene end was trimmed by 6 bases and the J gene end by 4 bases; junction bases not matched to a gene: 9. The CDR3 bases are TGTGCCAGCAGCTTCAGTGGGGGGGGTTACAATGAGCAGTTCTTC. It specifies CASSFSGGGYNEQFF.

The V and J genes are TRBV7-2 and TRBJ2-1; D possibly corresponds to TRBD2 (5 bases). The CDR3 has 14 residues. Germline V gene lookup returns CDR1 SGHTA and CDR2 FQGNSA. Between the trimmed V and J ends, which lost 1 base and 4 bases, there was a span of 8 bases. The CDR3 region is CASSLESGYNEQFF. The CDR3 DNA is TGTGCCAGCAGCTTAGAATCGGGGTACAATGAGCAGTTCTTC.

A single count supports this clone. The chain is built from TRBV5-1 and TRBJ2-1; 10 bases line up with TRBD2. V shed 9 bases, J shed 4 bases, and the junction held 4 bases outside the gene matches. The CDR3 sequence is 13 residues long. The germline V gene encodes CDR1 SGHRS and CDR2 YFSETQ. This chain's CDR3 is CATSGLAYNEQFF. The CDR3 nucleotides are TGCGCCACCTCGGGACTAGCGTACAATGAGCAGTTCTTC. The whole variable domain, filled in from reference TRBV5-1 and TRBJ2-1, reads KAGVTQTPRYLIKTRGQQVTLSCSPISGHRSVSWYQQTPGQGLQFLFEYFSETQRNKGNFPGRFSGRQFSNSRSEMNVSTLELGDSALYLCATSGLAYNEQFFGPGTRLTVL.

This chain joins TRBV4-2 and TRBJ2-5; 7 nucleotides agree with TRBD2. This CDR3 spans 15 amino acids. CDR1 and CDR2 (germline): LGHNA, YNFKEQ. V shed 0 bases, J shed 5 bases, and the junction held 6 bases outside the gene matches. DNA of the CDR3: TGTGCCAGCAGCCAAGAAGGACTAGTTTTGGAGACCCAGTACTTC. Residues: CASSQEGLVLETQYF.

The chain joins TRBV7-3 to TRBJ2-1; 8 nucleotides align to TRBD2. V trimming: 5 bases; J trimming: 2 bases; junction bases outside the gene matches: 5. CDR1 and CDR2 from the germline V gene are SGHTA and FQGTGA. This CDR3 has 15 amino acids. CDR3 residues: CASSRLALPYNEQFF. The CDR3 bases are TGTGCCAGCAGCCGACTAGCGCTACCCTACAATGAGCAGTTCTTC. Based on the CDR3 plus reference TRBV7-3 and TRBJ2-1, the full variable domain is GAGVSQTPSNKVTEKGKYVELRCDPISGHTALYWYRQSLGQGPEFLIYFQGTGAADDSGLPNDRFFAVRPEGSVSTLKIQRTERGDSAVYLCASSRLALPYNEQFFGPGTRLTVL.

The chain carries TRBV12-3 or TRBV12-4 and TRBJ1-1; no firm D call. The CDR3 has 13 amino acids. V was pared by 3 bases and J by 4 bases, with 9 bases between. CDR3 nucleotide sequence: TGTGCCAGCAGTTTTACACAGTCCACTGAAGCTTTCTTT. Encoded protein: CASSFTQSTEAFF.

The chain employs TRBV19 and TRBJ1-2; D might be TRBD1 (5 bases). V lost 4 bases and J lost 4, with 10 bases in between. Germline V gene lookup returns CDR1 LNHDA and CDR2 SQIVND (reference sequence). This CDR3 is built from 13 residues. Written as DNA, the CDR3 is TGTGCCAGTAGTACCGGACACTTCTATGGCTACACCTTC. It encodes CASSTGHFYGYTF.

The chain joins TRBV7-2 to TRBJ1-1; 7 positions agree with TRBD1. J lost 0 bases, V lost 5 bases, and 6 bases had no gene match. Germline values: CDR1 SGHTA, CDR2 FQGNSA. The CDR3 loop spans 15 amino acids. CDR3 loop: CASSPPGTVNTEAFF. CDR3 nucleotides: TGTGCCAGCAGCCCACCCGGGACAGTGAACACTGAAGCTTTCTTT.

The rearrangement joins TRBV18 to TRBJ1-2; 10 bases match TRBD1. The germline V gene encodes CDR1 KGHSH and CDR2 LQKENI. This CDR3 contains 16 residues. J gave up 0 bases and V 3 bases, and 4 bases lay outside the gene matches. The CDR3 sequence is CASSPTGGEPNYGYTF. In DNA, the CDR3 is TGTGCCAGCTCACCGACAGGGGGCGAGCCTAACTATGGCTACACCTTC.

This clone was recorded a few times. V gene TRBV7-3 combines with J gene TRBJ2-1; 12 bases fit TRBD2. Germline CDR1 is SGHTA and CDR2 is FQGTGA. CDR3 length: 21 amino acids. The V gene end was trimmed by 0 bases and the J gene end by 6 bases; junction bases not matched to a gene: 18. CDR3 sequence reads: CASSLTIFQTRLAGVCNEQFF. The CDR3 nucleotides read TGTGCCAGCAGCTTAACGATTTTCCAAACGCGACTAGCGGGAGTATGCAATGAGCAGTTCTTC. The whole variable domain, filled in from reference TRBV7-3 and TRBJ2-1, reads GAGVSQTPSNKVTEKGKYVELRCDPISGHTALYWYRQSLGQGPEFLIYFQGTGAADDSGLPNDRFFAVRPEGSVSTLKIQRTERGDSAVYLCASSLTIFQTRLAGVCNEQFFGPGTRLTVL.

This chain joins TRBV5-1 and TRBJ1-1; D gene ambiguous. Germline V gives CDR1 SGHRS, CDR2 YFSETQ. The CDR3 extends over 14 amino acids. V was pared by 0 bases and J by 4 bases, with 10 bases between. The CDR3 region is CASSLVPAGTEAFF. In DNA form, the CDR3 reads TGCGCCAGCAGCTTGGTCCCGGCGGGCACTGAAGCTTTCTTT.

The CDR3 DNA sequence: TGTGCCACCAGTCTATTAGCGGGGGTGGTCGGGCAGTTCTTC. Its protein is CATSLLAGVVGQFF. The chain carries TRBV24-1 and TRBJ2-1, with 9 nucleotides matching TRBD2. The CDR3 consists of 14 residues. The J segment lost 12 bases and the V segment lost 6 bases, leaving 11 bases of the junction unmatched. The germline gives CDR1 KGHDR, CDR2 SFDVKD.

CDR3 residues: CASSVQPGETEAFF. CDR3 sequence (DNA): TGTGCCAGCAGCGTACAGCCGGGGGAGACTGAAGCTTTCTTT. The V and J genes are TRBV28 and TRBJ1-1, with TRBD1 as a possible D gene (5 bases). The V gene lost 6 bases and the J gene lost 5 bases, with 16 bases spanning the gap. This CDR3 is built from 14 residues. Germline CDR1 MDHEN, CDR2 SYDVKM.